This is a list of T cell receptor beta chains from one sample in a study of cytomegalovirus exposure and HLA in healthy donors. Libraries were prepared by immunoSEQ multiplex PCR; TCRdb keeps only in-frame clonotypes and omits some of them. Of under 200,000 clones listed, about 88% are singletons. The sequencing sample was made of PBMCs. These receptors came from a young woman in good health and CMV-seronegative. Each CDR3 is given without its conserved first and last residue. D genes are given only for firm matches. Clone size is not always given. Where it is, it says once, few, many or a class for expanded clones.

D gene	V gene	J gene	clone size	CDR3 protein
-	TRBV28	TRBJ2-6	-	ASSLMVTAGANVLT
-	TRBV19	TRBJ1-2	few	ASSRRKAGGYT
-	TRBV18	TRBJ2-7	-	ASSPPATGSYEQY
-	TRBV2	TRBJ2-2	once	ASSGRNTGELF
TRBD1	TRBV4-3	TRBJ2-7	many	ASSQVNRGEYEQY
-	TRBV7-2	TRBJ1-3	-	ASRINGVSGNTIY
TRBD1	TRBV29-1	TRBJ2-3	-	SAPPPGGAPPDTQY
TRBD1	TRBV5-1	TRBJ1-4	-	ASSSTGDNEKLF
TRBD1	TRBV9	TRBJ2-5	-	ASSVGGTGGETQY
-	TRBV14	TRBJ2-1	-	ASSQDYGTSIDEQF
TRBD1	TRBV5-1	TRBJ2-1	-	ASTARDSSYNEQF
-	TRBV4-3	TRBJ2-5	-	ASSQTRGRETQY
TRBD1	TRBV29-1	TRBJ2-7	-	SVEDRAGGYEQY
-	TRBV9	TRBJ1-2	-	ASSGQGGGNYGYT
-	TRBV19	TRBJ1-5	-	ASSMGEVGQPQH
-	TRBV4-1	TRBJ1-4	-	ASSPWVTDEKLF
TRBD2	TRBV7-2	TRBJ2-1	-	ASSLVGGLAGGPYNEQF
TRBD1	TRBV7-2	TRBJ1-3	-	ASSLLGPHRGSGNTIY
-	TRBV4-3	TRBJ1-4	-	ASSQDWQTNEKLF
-	TRBV30	TRBJ1-1	-	AWSRANTEAF
-	TRBV9	TRBJ2-1	few	ASSPGGVAWNEQF
-	TRBV7-2	TRBJ2-7	-	ASSRSSYEQY
TRBD1	TRBV15	TRBJ2-3	-	ATSSGYGTGYTDTQY
-	TRBV30	TRBJ2-5	-	AWRTGTVGGQY
TRBD1	TRBV7-9	TRBJ2-7	-	AWGQNSYEQY
-	TRBV21-1	TRBJ1-5	-	ASSKGEDREGGNQPQH
TRBD1	TRBV6-1	TRBJ1-2	-	ASRGTGTAYGYT
TRBD1	TRBV27	TRBJ2-7	-	ASSKQGLEQY
TRBD2	TRBV23-1	TRBJ2-7	few	ASSLKREVYEQY
TRBD2	TRBV5-1	TRBJ2-1	-	ASSLDDSGRASEQF
TRBD2	TRBV2	TRBJ2-1	-	ASREGTSGYNEQF
TRBD1	TRBV6-5	TRBJ1-2	-	ASSFADRAGGYT
TRBD1	TRBV5-1	TRBJ1-6	-	ASSQSPGQGLSPLH
-	TRBV20-1	TRBJ2-5	-	SAAGKETQY
TRBD1	TRBV19	TRBJ2-7	-	ASSRGGTGDNEQY
TRBD1	TRBV7-9	TRBJ2-7	once	ASSLQTGKIWEQY
-	TRBV7-2	TRBJ1-5	-	ASSLRSGNQPQH
-	TRBV4-1	TRBJ2-7	-	ASSQDLGGNSYEQY
-	TRBV18	TRBJ2-7	-	ASSPYDGTTYEQY
-	TRBV5-1	TRBJ1-1	-	ASSPEGPRTEAF
-	TRBV5-1	TRBJ1-2	-	ASGLDFLQGYGYT
TRBD1	TRBV5-1	TRBJ1-1	-	ASSQKGQDTEAF
-	TRBV13	TRBJ2-5	-	ASSLLNRPLKETQY
-	TRBV6-5	TRBJ2-7	-	ASSSPITGTPYEQY
-	TRBV5-6	TRBJ1-2	few	ASSINQGYT
TRBD2	TRBV27	TRBJ2-1	-	ASSSLGLAHLYNEQF
TRBD1	TRBV29-1	TRBJ1-1	-	SVVGQVNTEAF
-	TRBV6-6	TRBJ2-1	once	ASKPGSSYNEQF
TRBD1	TRBV2	TRBJ2-5	-	ASSEAGTGLETQY
TRBD1	TRBV9	TRBJ1-1	-	ASSVDRGTEAF
-	TRBV30	TRBJ1-1	-	AWGPSPGFSEAF
TRBD1	TRBV7-6	TRBJ1-3	-	ASSLDRASGNTIY
-	TRBV2	TRBJ1-1	-	ASRGENTEAF
-	TRBV29-1	TRBJ1-1	-	SVTDRLNTEAF
-	TRBV12-5	TRBJ2-2	-	ASGTKQGPGELF